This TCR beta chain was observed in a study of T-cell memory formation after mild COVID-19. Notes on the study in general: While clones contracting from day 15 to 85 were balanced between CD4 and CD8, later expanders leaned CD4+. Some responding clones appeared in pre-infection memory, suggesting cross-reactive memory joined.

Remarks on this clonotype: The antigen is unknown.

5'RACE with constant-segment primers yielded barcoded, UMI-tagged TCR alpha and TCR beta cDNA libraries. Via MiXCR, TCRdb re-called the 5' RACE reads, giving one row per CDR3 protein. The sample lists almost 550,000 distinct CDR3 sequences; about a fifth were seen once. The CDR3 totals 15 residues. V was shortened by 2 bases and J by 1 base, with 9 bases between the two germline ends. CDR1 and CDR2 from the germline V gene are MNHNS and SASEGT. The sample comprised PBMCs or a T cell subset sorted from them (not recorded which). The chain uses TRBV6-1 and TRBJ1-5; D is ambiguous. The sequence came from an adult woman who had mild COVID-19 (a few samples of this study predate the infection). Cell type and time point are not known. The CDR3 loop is CASSEWMESNQPQHF. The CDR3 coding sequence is TGTGCCAGCAGTGAATGGATGGAGAGCAATCAGCCCCAGCATTTT.